The present entry profiles one TCR beta chain with its context. This sample is part of a study of shared clonotypes between healthy human individuals. Here immunoSEQ multiplex PCR was the method, and the copy in TCRdb shows in-frame clones only, minus some. Here the sample spans around 600,000 clones, more than 95% being singletons. V lost 5 bases, J lost 1 base, and 4 bases stayed unmatched. Germline CDR1 reads MDHEN; CDR2 reads SYDVKM. The CDR3 length is 15 residues. The V gene is TRBV28, the J gene TRBJ2-2, with TRBD1 identical over 7 bases. The receptor was isolated from a woman under 40 in good health. The sequencing input was naive CD4+ T cells sorted from blood. Subset: CD45RA+ positively selected. The CDR3 coding sequence is TGTGCCAGCAGTCCCGGGACAGAGAACACCGGGGAGCTGTTTTTT. This translates into CASSPGTENTGELFF. The whole variable domain, filled in from reference TRBV28 and TRBJ2-2, reads DVKVTQSSRYLVKRTGEKVFLECVQDMDHENMFWYRQDPGLGLRLIYFSYDVKMKEKGDIPEGYSVSREKKERFSLILESASTNQTSMYLCASSPGTENTGELFFGEGSRLTVL.